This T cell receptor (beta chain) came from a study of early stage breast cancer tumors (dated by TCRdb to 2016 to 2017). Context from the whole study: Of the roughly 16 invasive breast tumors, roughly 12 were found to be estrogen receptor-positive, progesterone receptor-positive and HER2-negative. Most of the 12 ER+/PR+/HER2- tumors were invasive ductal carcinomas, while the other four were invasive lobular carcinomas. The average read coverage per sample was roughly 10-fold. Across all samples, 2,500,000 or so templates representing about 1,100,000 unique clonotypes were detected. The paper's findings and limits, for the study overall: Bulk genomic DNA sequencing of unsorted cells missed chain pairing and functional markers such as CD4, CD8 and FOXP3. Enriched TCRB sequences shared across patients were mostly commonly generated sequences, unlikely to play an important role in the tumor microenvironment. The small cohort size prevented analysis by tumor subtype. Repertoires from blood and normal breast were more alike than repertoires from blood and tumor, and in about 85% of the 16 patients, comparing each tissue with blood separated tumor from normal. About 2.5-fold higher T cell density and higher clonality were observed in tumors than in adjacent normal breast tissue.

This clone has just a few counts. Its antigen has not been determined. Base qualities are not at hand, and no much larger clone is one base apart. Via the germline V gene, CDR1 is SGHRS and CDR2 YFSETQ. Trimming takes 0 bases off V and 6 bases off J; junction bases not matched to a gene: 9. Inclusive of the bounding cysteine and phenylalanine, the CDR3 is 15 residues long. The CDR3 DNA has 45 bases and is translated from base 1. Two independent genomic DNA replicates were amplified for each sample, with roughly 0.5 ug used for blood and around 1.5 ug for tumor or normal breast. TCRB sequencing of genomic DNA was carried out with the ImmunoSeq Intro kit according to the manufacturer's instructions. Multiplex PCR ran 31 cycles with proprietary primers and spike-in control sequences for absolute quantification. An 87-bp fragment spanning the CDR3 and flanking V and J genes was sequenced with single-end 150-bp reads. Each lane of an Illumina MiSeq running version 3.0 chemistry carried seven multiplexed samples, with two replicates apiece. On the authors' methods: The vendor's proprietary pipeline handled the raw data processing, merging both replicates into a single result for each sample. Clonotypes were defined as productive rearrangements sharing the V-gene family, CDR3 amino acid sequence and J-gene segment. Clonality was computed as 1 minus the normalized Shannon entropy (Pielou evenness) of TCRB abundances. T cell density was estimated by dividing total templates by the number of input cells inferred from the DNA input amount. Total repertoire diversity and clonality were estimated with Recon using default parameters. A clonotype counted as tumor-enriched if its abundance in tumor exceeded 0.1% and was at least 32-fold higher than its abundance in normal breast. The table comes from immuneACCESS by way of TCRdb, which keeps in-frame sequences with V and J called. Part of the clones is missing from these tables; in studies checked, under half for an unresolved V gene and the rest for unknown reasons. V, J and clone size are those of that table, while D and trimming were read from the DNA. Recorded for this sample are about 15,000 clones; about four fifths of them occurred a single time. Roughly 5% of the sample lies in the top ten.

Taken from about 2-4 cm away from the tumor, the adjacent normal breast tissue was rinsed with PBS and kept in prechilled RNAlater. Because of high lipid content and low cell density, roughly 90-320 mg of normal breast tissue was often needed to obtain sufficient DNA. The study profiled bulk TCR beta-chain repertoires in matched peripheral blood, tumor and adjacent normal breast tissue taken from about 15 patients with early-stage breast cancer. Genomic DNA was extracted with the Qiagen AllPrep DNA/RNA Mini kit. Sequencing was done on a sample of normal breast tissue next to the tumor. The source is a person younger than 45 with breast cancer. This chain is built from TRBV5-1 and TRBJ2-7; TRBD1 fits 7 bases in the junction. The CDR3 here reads CASSLEPDREGEQYF. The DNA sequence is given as TGCGCCAGCAGCTTGGAGCCCGACAGGGAAGGCGAGCAGTACTTC.